Listed below are T cell receptor beta chains from one sample, sequenced in a study of T cell repertoires in ileal Crohn's disease. Using immunoSEQ multiplex PCR, the repertoire was profiled, and TCRdb retains in-frame clones only, with some absent. The sample includes 15,000 to 20,000 clones, 60% to 85% of them seen just once. The sequenced sample consisted of ileal tissue. The receptors here all came from an adult with Crohn's disease. Both conserved end residues are part of each CDR3.

j_call v_call cdr3_aa
TRBJ2-3 TRBV6-1 CASSGTSGRTDTQYF
TRBJ2-3 TRBV5-1 CASSLIGREGSTDTQYF
TRBJ1-1 TRBV18 CASSLRPEKREAFF
TRBJ2-3 TRBV7-6 CASSPRIADTQYF
TRBJ2-3 TRBV5-1 CASSLGPGVPPSADTQYF
TRBJ2-7 TRBV7-2 CASSGPSGRGEQYF
TRBJ2-3 TRBV6-5 CASSPADTDTQYF
TRBJ2-1 TRBV7-2 CASSLAGGARDEQFF
TRBJ1-5 TRBV25-1 CASSLGNSNQPQHF
TRBJ2-5 TRBV19 CASSIVGETKGETQYF
TRBJ2-3 TRBV2 CASSVWGDTQYF
TRBJ2-2 TRBV6-1 CASTDRVATGELFF
TRBJ2-7 TRBV6-1 CASTLNRGPYEQYF
TRBJ1-1 TRBV27 CASSKVGENTEAFF
TRBJ1-1 TRBV2 CASNFGRMNTEAFF
TRBJ2-3 TRBV12-5 CASGLVGDTQYF
TRBJ1-5 TRBV19 CASSTLQAHSNQPQHF
TRBJ2-7 TRBV7-6 CASSLKGGEQYF
TRBJ2-2 TRBV7-3 CASRDRGTSGAGELFF
TRBJ2-2 TRBV9 CASSGGTGSTWELFF
TRBJ1-5 TRBV2 CASEESASNQPQHF
TRBJ2-3 TRBV7-9 CASSSPTSGGTTDTQYF
TRBJ1-1 TRBV4-2 CASREAATLNTEAFF
TRBJ1-5 TRBV6-5 CASRTQQGATQPQHF
TRBJ1-2 TRBV7-9 CASSLGDQTDNYGYTF
TRBJ2-1 TRBV4-3 CASSPGQGTYNEQFF